The 13 T cell receptor beta chains in this list originate from one sample, sequenced in a study of memory CD8 T cells in hepatitis C reinfection. Here immunoSEQ multiplex PCR was the method, and the copy in TCRdb shows in-frame clones only, minus some. The sample carries about 43,000 clones, 89% recorded once. Specified time point: late/post reinfection, 12 to 24 weeks after detection. TCR sequencing was done directly ex vivo on sorted cells, without expansion in vitro. The sample taken for sequencing was naive CD8+ T cells sorted from blood. The receptors were sampled from a man between 18 and 29 years old with hepatitis C virus infection.

The chain has TRBV6-6 and TRBJ2-1; 14 bases map to TRBD2. This CDR3 comprises 15 residues. Germline V lookup: CDR1 MNHNY, CDR2 SVGAGI (reference sequence). With V trimmed by 6 bases and J by 10 bases, 8 bases remained unmatched. In DNA form, the CDR3 reads TGTGCCAGCAGCTCGGGACTAGCGGGGGCTCAAGAGCAGTTCTTC. As protein: CASSSGLAGAQEQFF.

This chain joins TRBV28 and TRBJ1-5; tentative D call: TRBD1 (5 bases). Trimming stripped 4 bases from V and 11 bases from J, with 21 bases between. CDR1 is MDHEN, CDR2 SYDVKM, per germline. There are 15 residues in the CDR3. This chain's CDR3 is CASSSQRVGLLAQHF. The CDR3 DNA reads as TGTGCCAGCAGTTCTCAAAGGGTGGGACTTTTGGCCCAGCATTTT.

The V call is TRBV6-6, the J call TRBJ2-7; unclear D gene. This CDR3 has 12 residues. Germline values: CDR1 MNHNY, CDR2 SVGAGI (reference sequence). V was cut by 1 base and J by 7 bases, with 8 bases left in between. The CDR3 spells CASSYYGWEQYF. The CDR3 DNA reads as TGTGCCAGCAGTTACTACGGGTGGGAGCAGTACTTC.

The genes are TRBV10-2 and TRBJ2-7; TRBD2 agrees at 10 bases. Germline V lookup: CDR1 WSHSY, CDR2 SAAADI. This CDR3 is built from 14 residues. V was clipped by 2 bases and J by 6 bases; unmatched bases: 4. This CDR3 is CASSEGLAGAEQYF. In nucleotides, the CDR3 is TGCGCCAGCAGTGAGGGGCTAGCGGGAGCCGAGCAGTACTTC.

This clone is a singleton in its sample. The chain has TRBV28 and TRBJ1-5, with 7 bases that match TRBD1. The CDR3 sequence is 14 residues long. Germline CDR1 is MDHEN and CDR2 is SYDVKM. Germline trimming cut 6 bases from V and 3 bases from J; bases unmatched to any gene: 5. The CDR3 here is CASSSDRDNQPQHF. CDR3 in DNA: TGTGCCAGCAGCTCCGACAGGGACAATCAGCCCCAGCATTTT.

The chain uses TRBV28 and TRBJ2-5; D might be TRBD1 (5 bases). The germline V gene has CDR1 MDHEN and CDR2 SYDVKM. V gave up 5 bases and J gave up 5 bases, with 15 bases separating them. This CDR3 spans 14 amino acids. The CDR3 bases are TGTGCCAGCAGTCGCCCCGGTGCAGGGGAGACCCAGTACTTC. Protein sequence: CASSRPGAGETQYF.

The rearrangement links TRBV19 to TRBJ1-1; D is ambiguous. This CDR3 spans 13 amino acids. V was trimmed by 4 bases and J by 7 bases, leaving 13 bases between them. Looked up from germline, CDR1 is LNHDA and CDR2 is SQIVND (reference sequence). CDR3 in amino acids: CASSTGGSREAFF. CDR3 coding DNA: TGTGCCAGTAGTACGGGAGGGTCCCGTGAAGCTTTCTTT.

V usage is TRBV11-2 and J usage is TRBJ2-1, with 8 bases that match TRBD1. CDR3 length equals 16 residues. Germline V gene sequence: CDR1 SGHAT, CDR2 FQNNGV. V trimming: 3 bases; J trimming: 7 bases; junction bases outside the gene matches: 11. The CDR3: CASSFIPGGAGNEQFF. CDR3 DNA sequence: TGTGCCAGCAGCTTTATCCCAGGGGGCGCGGGTAATGAGCAGTTCTTC.

This chain links TRBV18 with TRBJ2-6, with a weak D call TRBD2 (5 bases). The V end lost 2 bases, the J end lost 1 base, and 9 bases lay between the germline ends. Germline V gene sequence: CDR1 KGHSH, CDR2 LQKENI. The CDR3 is 16 residues long. The CDR3 DNA reads as TGTGCCAGCTCACCAGAAGGACTGTCTGGGGCCAACGTCCTGACTTTC. This codes for CASSPEGLSGANVLTF.

The rearrangement uses TRBV19 and TRBJ2-2; TRBD2 matches 7 bases. This CDR3 spans 17 amino acids. CDR1 is LNHDA, CDR2 SQIVND, per germline (reference sequence). V was clipped by 4 bases and J by 2 bases; unmatched bases: 10. The CDR3 sequence is CASSRASGGYNTGELFF. The CDR3 DNA follows: TGTGCCAGTAGTAGGGCTAGCGGAGGGTATAACACCGGGGAGCTGTTTTTT.

The chain uses TRBV4-2 and TRBJ2-7; 13 bases line up with TRBD2. Germline values: CDR1 LGHNA, CDR2 YNFKEQ. The CDR3 is 18 residues long. J was trimmed by 0 bases and V by 1 base; bases with no gene match: 6. CDR3 region: CASSQAGTSGTHSYEQYF. The CDR3 DNA reads as TGTGCCAGCAGCCAAGCGGGGACTAGCGGGACACACTCCTACGAGCAGTACTTC.

J is TRBJ2-3 and V is TRBV4-1, with TRBD2 matching 7 bases. The germline V gene encodes CDR1 MGHRA and CDR2 YSYEKL. V lost 2 bases, J lost 0 bases, and 2 bases stayed unmatched. The length of the CDR3 is 15 residues. CDR3 amino acids: CASSQPGLSTDTQYF. As DNA, the CDR3 is TGCGCCAGCAGCCAACCGGGACTAAGCACAGATACGCAGTATTTT.

This chain uses TRBV5-6 with TRBJ2-7; 7 bases fit TRBD1. J lost 3 bases, V lost 3 bases, and 0 bases had no gene match. Germline values: CDR1 SGHDT, CDR2 YYEEEE. CDR3 size: 12 residues. The CDR3 loop is CASSSGGYEQYF. The DNA for the CDR3 is TGTGCCAGCAGCTCAGGGGGCTACGAGCAGTACTTC.